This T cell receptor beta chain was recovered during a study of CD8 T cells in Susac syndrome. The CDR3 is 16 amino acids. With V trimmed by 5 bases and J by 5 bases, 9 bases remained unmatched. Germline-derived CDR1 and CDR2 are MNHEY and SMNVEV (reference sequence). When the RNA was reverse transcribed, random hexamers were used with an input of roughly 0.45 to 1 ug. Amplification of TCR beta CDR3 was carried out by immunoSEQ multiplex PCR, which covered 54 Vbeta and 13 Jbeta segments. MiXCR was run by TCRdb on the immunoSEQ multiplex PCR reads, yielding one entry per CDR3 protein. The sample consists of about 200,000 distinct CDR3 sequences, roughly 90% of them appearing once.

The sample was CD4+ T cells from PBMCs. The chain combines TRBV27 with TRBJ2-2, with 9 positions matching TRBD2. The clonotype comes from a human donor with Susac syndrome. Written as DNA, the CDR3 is TGTGCCAGCAGTCCCCGGGTAGCGGGAGTAACCGGGGAGCTGTTTTTT. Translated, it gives CASSPRVAGVTGELFF.